This T cell receptor (beta chain) originates from a study of Ad26.COV2.S vaccination and SARS-CoV-2 variants. Across the study: Intramuscular Ad26.COV2.S doses were given once or twice, 56 days apart. Study-wide results and caveats: The study found similar non-spike TCR breadth in vaccine and placebo recipients.

Clones were sequenced by immunoSEQ multiplex PCR, and TCRdb holds only the in-frame ones, with some missing. The profile shows about 680,000 clones, 80% to 90% of them singletons. As regards this clone: The antigen remains undetermined.

The treatment was: around 19 received Ad26.COV2.S at low or high dose, single or two shots; five or six received placebo; per-sample allocation not given. Sampling happened 63 days after the first vaccine or placebo injection. This CDR3 contains 13 residues. CDR1 and CDR2 from the germline V gene are MNHEY and SMNVEV (reference sequence). The V gene lost 4 bases and the J gene lost 5 bases, with 11 bases spanning the gap. The TCR originated in a person aged 18-65 years who received the Ad26.COV2.S COVID-19 vaccine or a placebo. Sequencing was performed on peripheral blood, taken in a trial of Ad26.COV2.S vaccine versus placebo. This sequence joins TRBV27 and TRBJ1-1; the D is unclear. The CDR3 DNA sequence: TGTGCCAGCAGTTGGAAAGGGAGGACTGAAGCTTTCTTT. Residues: CASSWKGRTEAFF.